These 10 T cell receptor beta chains share one sample of origin, sequenced in a study of T cell responses to AZD1222 COVID-19 vaccine. Data came from immunoSEQ multiplex PCR; TCRdb stores just in-frame clones and leaves some out. The table includes tens of thousands of clones, about 88% detected once. The sequencing here drew on peripheral blood, taken on day 0 of AZD1222 vaccination. The receptor source for this set is an adult in good health.

The chain is built from TRBV5-1 and TRBJ2-1; D might be TRBD1 or TRBD2, each matching 7 bases. Trimming took off 3 bases at V and 7 bases at J, with 17 bases between the two ends. The CDR3 is made up of 15 amino acids. Germline loops: CDR1 SGHRS, CDR2 YFSETQ. The DNA for the CDR3 is TGCGCCAGCAGCTCTGCGGGGAGGGGGCTAAATGAGCAGTTCTTC. Its translation is CASSSAGRGLNEQFF.

The chain carries TRBV5-6 and TRBJ2-4, with no clear D. Germline loops: CDR1 SGHDT, CDR2 YYEEEE. The CDR3 is 19 residues long. V was pared by 0 bases and J by 0 bases, with 19 bases between. DNA of the CDR3: TGTGCCAGCAGCTTGGAAGTTAACAGATTGATAGGAGCCAAAAACATTCAGTACTTC. Protein product: CASSLEVNRLIGAKNIQYF. The full variable domain, its missing parts supplied by reference TRBV5-6 and TRBJ2-4, is DAGVTQSPTHLIKTRGQQVTLRCSPKSGHDTVSWYQQALGQGPQFIFQYYEEEERQRGNFPDRFSGHQFPNYSSELNVNALLLGDSALYLCASSLEVNRLIGAKNIQYFGAGTRLSVL.

J is TRBJ2-7 and V is TRBV29-1, with 10 bases identical to TRBD1. The CDR3 length is 14 residues. Trimming at V came to 6 bases and at J to 1 base, leaving 6 bases not matched to a gene. Germline-derived CDR1 and CDR2 are SQVTM and ANQGSEA. Here the CDR3 reads CSVVGTGDSYEQYF. The DNA of the CDR3 is TGCAGCGTGGTCGGGACAGGGGATTCCTACGAGCAGTACTTC.

The CDR3 DNA reads TGTGCCAGTAGTAGGAGCGGGACGGCCGTAAATGAAAAACTGTTTTTT. It is translated as CASSRSGTAVNEKLFF. The chain combines TRBV19 with TRBJ1-4; tentatively, D is TRBD1 (5 bases). There are 16 residues in the CDR3. V lost 4 bases and J lost 5, with 17 bases in between. Germline CDR1 is LNHDA and CDR2 is SQIVND (reference sequence).

This sequence joins TRBV28 and TRBJ1-5; D not resolved. CDR1 is MDHEN, CDR2 SYDVKM, per germline. The ends were cut back, 7 bases at V and 0 bases at J, with 10 bases in the middle. This CDR3 comprises 14 residues. The CDR3 DNA reads as TGTGCCAGCACTCTAGGAAGTAGCAATCAGCCCCAGCATTTT. As protein: CASTLGSSNQPQHF.

The chain carries TRBV19 and TRBJ2-1; D might be TRBD1 or TRBD2, each matching 5 bases. Germline V gene sequence: CDR1 LNHDA, CDR2 SQIVND (reference sequence). The CDR3 is 13 residues long. Trimming took off 7 bases at V and 3 bases at J, with 10 bases between the two ends. DNA of the CDR3: TGTGCCAGTACCGGGACGGGCTACAATGAGCAGTTCTTC. As protein: CASTGTGYNEQFF.

The V call is TRBV2, the J call TRBJ1-5; possible D gene TRBD1, 6 bases. The germline CDR1 and CDR2 sequences are SNHLY and FYNNEI. The V gene lost 1 base and the J gene lost 12 bases, with 13 bases spanning the gap. The CDR3 has 13 residues. The CDR3 bases are TGTGCCAGCAGTGAAGGGGGGCCAGGCCTCCAGCATTTT. Protein: CASSEGGPGLQHF.

This clone was detected only once. The chain combines TRBV4-3 with TRBJ1-5; 8 nucleotides agree with TRBD1. The CDR3 spans 14 residues. V trimming: 5 bases; J trimming: 8 bases; junction bases outside the gene matches: 8. The germline V gene encodes CDR1 LGHNA and CDR2 YSLEER. The chain's CDR3 is CASSLQGEGEPQHF. For the CDR3, the DNA is TGCGCCAGCAGCTTACAGGGGGAAGGGGAGCCCCAGCATTTT.

The V gene is TRBV7-2, the J gene TRBJ1-4, with D possibly being TRBD1 (5 bases). Trimming stripped 2 bases from V and 4 bases from J, with 8 bases between. This CDR3 has 14 amino acids. Per the germline V gene, CDR1 is SGHTA and CDR2 is FQGNSA. The CDR3 region has the DNA TGTGCCAGCAGCTTACAGGACAATAATGAAAAACTGTTTTTT. It translates to CASSLQDNNEKLFF.

The rearrangement uses TRBV27 and TRBJ2-1; D possibly corresponds to TRBD2 (7 bases). The CDR3 runs 14 residues. CDR1 MNHEY and CDR2 SMNVEV come from the germline V gene (reference sequence). Trimming shortened V by 7 bases and J by 2 bases, and 12 bases separated the two germline ends. In DNA, the CDR3 is TGTGCCAGCACCTTCGGGGGGCCCTACAATGAGCAGTTCTTC. Translating it yields CASTFGGPYNEQFF.